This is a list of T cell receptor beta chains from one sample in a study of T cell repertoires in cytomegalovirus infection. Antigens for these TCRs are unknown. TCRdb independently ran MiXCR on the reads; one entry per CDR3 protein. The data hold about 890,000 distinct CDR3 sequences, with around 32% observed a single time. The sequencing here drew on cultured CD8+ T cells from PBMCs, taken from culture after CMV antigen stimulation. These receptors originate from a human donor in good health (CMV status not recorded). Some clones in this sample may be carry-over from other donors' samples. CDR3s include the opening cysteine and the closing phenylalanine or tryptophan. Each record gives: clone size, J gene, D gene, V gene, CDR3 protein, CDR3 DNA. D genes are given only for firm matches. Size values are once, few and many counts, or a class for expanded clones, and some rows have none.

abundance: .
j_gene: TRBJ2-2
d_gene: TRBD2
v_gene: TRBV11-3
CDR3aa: CASTSERGATGELFF
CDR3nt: TGTGCCAGCACAAGCGAGCGGGGGGCGACCGGGGAGCTGTTTTTT

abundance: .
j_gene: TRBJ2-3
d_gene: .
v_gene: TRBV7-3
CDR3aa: CAISLSSARDTQYF
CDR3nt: TGTGCCATCAGCTTAAGCAGTGCCAGAGATACGCAGTATTTT

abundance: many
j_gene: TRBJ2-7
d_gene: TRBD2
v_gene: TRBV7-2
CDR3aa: CASSLALAGGAYEQYF
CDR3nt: TGTGCCAGCAGCTTAGCGCTAGCGGGGGGTGCCTACGAGCAGTACTTC

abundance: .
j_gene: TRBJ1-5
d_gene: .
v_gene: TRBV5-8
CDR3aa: CASRRLNQPQHF
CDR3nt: TGTGCCAGCAGACGGTTGAATCAGCCCCAGCATTTT

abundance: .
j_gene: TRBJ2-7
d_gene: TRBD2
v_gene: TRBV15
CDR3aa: CATSRVSGASYEPYF
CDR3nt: TGTGCCACCAGCAGAGTAAGCGGGGCCTCCTACGAGCCGTACTTC

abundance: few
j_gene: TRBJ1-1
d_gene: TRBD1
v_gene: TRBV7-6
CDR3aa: CASSFHRGNTEAFF
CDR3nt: TGTGCCAGCAGCTTCCACAGGGGCAACACTGAAGCTTTCTTT

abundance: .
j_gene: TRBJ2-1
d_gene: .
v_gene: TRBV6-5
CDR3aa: CASSYQGGEQFF
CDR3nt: TGTGCCAGCAGTTACCAGGGTGGTGAGCAGTTCTTC

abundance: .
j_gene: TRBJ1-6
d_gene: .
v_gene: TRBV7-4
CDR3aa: CASSPTGREAPLGAYNSPLHF
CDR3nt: TGTGCCAGCAGCCCTACCGGTAGGGAGGCTCCCTTAGGGGCCTATAATTCACCCCTCCACTTT

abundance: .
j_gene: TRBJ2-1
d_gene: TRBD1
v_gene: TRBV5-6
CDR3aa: CASSSKGQPPYNEQFF
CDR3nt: TGTGCCAGCAGCTCTAAGGGACAGCCTCCCTACAATGAGCAGTTCTTC

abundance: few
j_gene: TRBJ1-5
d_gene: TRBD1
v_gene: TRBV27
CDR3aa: CASSLSQGDGNQPQHF
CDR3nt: TGTGCCAGCAGTTTATCTCAGGGGGACGGCAATCAGCCCCAGCATTTT

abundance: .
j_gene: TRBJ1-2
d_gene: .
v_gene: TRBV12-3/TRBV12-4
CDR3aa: CATLQGGGYTF
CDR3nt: TGTGCCACCCTACAGGGCGGTGGCTACACCTTC

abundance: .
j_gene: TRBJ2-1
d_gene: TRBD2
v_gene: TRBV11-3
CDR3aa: CASSQPELAGERYNEQFF
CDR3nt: TGTGCCAGCAGCCAACCCGAACTAGCGGGGGAGAGATACAATGAGCAGTTCTTC

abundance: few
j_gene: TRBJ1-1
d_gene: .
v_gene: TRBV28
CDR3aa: CASSRAGKIKTEAFF
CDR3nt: TGTGCCAGCAGTCGTGCGGGAAAAATAAAGACTGAAGCTTTCTTT

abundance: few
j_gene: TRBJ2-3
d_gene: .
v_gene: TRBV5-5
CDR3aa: CASSRRLDTQYF
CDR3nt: TGTGCCAGCAGCAGGAGACTGGATACGCAGTATTTT

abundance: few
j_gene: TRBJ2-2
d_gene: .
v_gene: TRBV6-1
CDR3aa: CASSEVYQNTGELFF
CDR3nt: TGTGCCAGCAGTGAAGTCTACCAGAACACCGGGGAGCTGTTTTTT

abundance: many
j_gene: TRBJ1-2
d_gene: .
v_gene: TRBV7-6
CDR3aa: CASSQQGSYGYTF
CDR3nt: TGTGCCAGCAGTCAACAGGGTTCCTATGGCTACACCTTC

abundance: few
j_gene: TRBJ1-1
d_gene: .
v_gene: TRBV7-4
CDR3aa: CASTGFIDRATGGNTEAFF
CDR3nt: TGTGCCAGCACAGGTTTCATTGACCGGGCGACGGGAGGGAACACTGAAGCTTTCTTT

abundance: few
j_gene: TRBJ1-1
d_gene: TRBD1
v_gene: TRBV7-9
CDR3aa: CASSLAQGYTEAFF
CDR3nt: TGTGCCAGCAGCTTAGCACAGGGGTACACTGAAGCTTTCTTT

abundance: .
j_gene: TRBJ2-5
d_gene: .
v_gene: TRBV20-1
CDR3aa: CSAGGGATQETQYF
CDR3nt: TGCAGTGCCGGAGGCGGGGCGACCCAAGAGACCCAGTACTTC

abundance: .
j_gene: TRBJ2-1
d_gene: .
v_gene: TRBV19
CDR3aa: CASSIADRYNEQFF
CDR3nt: TGTGCCAGTAGTATAGCGGACAGATACAATGAGCAGTTCTTC

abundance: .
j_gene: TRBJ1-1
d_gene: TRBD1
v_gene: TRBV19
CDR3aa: CASIPDRDRVMNTEAFF
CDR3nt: TGTGCCAGTATTCCTGACCGGGACAGGGTGATGAACACTGAAGCTTTCTTT

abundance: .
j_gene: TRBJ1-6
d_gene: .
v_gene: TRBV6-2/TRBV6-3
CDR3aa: CASEEEGPSPLHF
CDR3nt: TGTGCCAGCGAGGAGGAGGGCCCGTCACCCCTCCACTTT

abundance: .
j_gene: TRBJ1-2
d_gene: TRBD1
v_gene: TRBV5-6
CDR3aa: CASSLGDRGFLGTF
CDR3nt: TGTGCCAGCAGCTTGGGCGACAGGGGGTTTCTGGGTACCTTC

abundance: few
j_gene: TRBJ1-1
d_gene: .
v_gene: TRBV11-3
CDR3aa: CASSLGPNAEAFF
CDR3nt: TGTGCCAGCAGCTTAGGACCGAATGCTGAAGCTTTCTTT

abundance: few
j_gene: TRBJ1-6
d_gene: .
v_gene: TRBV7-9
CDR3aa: CASSARDLNNSPLHF
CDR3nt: TGTGCCAGCAGCGCCCGGGACCTCAATAATTCACCCCTCCACTTT

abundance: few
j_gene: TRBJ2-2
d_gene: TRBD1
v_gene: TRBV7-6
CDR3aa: CASSARRTGPDTGELFF
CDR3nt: TGTGCCAGCAGCGCCCGCAGGACAGGGCCCGACACCGGGGAGCTGTTTTTT

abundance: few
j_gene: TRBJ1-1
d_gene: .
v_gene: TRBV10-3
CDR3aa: CAISDKEGGTEAFF
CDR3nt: TGTGCCATCAGTGACAAAGAGGGCGGGACTGAAGCTTTCTTT

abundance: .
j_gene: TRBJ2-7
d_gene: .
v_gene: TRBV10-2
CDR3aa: CASITLRDSSYEQYF
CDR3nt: TGCGCCAGCATAACTTTGAGGGACTCAAGCTACGAGCAGTACTTC

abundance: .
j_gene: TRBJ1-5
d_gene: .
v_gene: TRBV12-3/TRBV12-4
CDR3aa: CASSPGPFNQPQHF
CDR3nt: TGTGCCAGCAGCCCCGGACCGTTCAATCAGCCCCAGCATTTT

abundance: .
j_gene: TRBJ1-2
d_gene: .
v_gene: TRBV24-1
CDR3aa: CATSAGRVIGYTF
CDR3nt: TGTGCCACCAGTGCAGGCAGGGTGATTGGCTACACCTTC

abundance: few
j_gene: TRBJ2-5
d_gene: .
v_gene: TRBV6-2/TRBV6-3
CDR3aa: CASSYRQAQETQYF
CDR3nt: TGTGCCAGCAGTTACCGACAGGCCCAAGAGACCCAGTACTTC

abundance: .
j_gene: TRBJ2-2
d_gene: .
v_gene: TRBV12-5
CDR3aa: CASGLVISNSGTGELFF
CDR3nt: TGTGCTAGTGGTTTGGTAATTTCAAATTCTGGCACCGGGGAGCTGTTTTTT

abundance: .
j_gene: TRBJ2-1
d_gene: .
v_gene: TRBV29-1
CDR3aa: CSVVGIHEQFF
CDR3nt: TGCAGCGTTGTGGGGATTCATGAGCAGTTCTTC

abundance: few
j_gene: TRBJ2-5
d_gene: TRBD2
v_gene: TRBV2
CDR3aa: CASSVSGEETQYF
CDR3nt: TGTGCCAGCAGCGTGAGCGGGGAGGAGACCCAGTACTTC

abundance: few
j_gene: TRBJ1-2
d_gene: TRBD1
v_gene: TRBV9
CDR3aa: CASSVEGQALGGYTF
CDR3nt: TGTGCCAGCAGCGTAGAGGGACAGGCACTCGGTGGCTACACCTTC

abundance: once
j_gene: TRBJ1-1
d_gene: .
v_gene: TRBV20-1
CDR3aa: CSARGFSGGEAFF
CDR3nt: TGCAGTGCTAGAGGTTTTAGTGGCGGTGAAGCTTTCTTT

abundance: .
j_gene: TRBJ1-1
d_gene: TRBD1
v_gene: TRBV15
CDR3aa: CATSRDKRDRGAEAFF
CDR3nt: TGTGCCACCAGCAGAGATAAAAGGGACAGGGGGGCTGAAGCTTTCTTT

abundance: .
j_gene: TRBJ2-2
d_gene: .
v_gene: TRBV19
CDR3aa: CAFLRGVTNTGELFF
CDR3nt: TGTGCCTTCCTAAGGGGTGTAACGAACACCGGGGAGCTGTTTTTT

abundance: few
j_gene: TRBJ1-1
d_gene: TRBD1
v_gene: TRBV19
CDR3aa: CASLVGQGTEAFF
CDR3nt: TGTGCCAGTCTCGTCGGACAGGGGACTGAAGCTTTCTTT

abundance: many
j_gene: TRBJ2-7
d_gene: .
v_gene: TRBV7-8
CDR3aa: CASSLGPGYSYEQYF
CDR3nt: TGTGCCAGCAGCTTAGGGCCCGGGTACTCCTACGAGCAGTACTTC

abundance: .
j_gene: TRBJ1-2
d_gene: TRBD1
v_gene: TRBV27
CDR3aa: CASREGAVGYTF
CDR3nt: TGTGCCAGCAGGGAGGGGGCAGTTGGCTACACCTTC

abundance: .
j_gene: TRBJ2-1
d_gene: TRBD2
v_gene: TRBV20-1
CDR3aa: CSASTSGGTYNEQFF
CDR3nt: TGCAGTGCTTCGACTAGCGGGGGAACCTACAATGAGCAGTTCTTC

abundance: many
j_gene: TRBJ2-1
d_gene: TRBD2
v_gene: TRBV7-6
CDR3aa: CASSPLAGDYNEQFF
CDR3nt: TGTGCCAGCAGCCCGCTAGCGGGGGACTACAATGAGCAGTTCTTC

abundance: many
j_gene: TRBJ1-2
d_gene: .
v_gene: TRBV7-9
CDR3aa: CASSSSGGDYYGYTF
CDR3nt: TGTGCCAGCAGCTCCTCCGGCGGGGACTACTATGGCTACACCTTC

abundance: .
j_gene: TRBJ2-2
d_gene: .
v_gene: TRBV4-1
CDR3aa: CASSQDLRAGELFF
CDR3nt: TGCGCCAGCAGCCAAGACCTCAGGGCCGGGGAGCTGTTTTTT

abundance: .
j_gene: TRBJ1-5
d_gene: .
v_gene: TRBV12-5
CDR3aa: CASGPIEPQHF
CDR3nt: TGTGCTAGTGGTCCCATAGAGCCCCAGCATTTT

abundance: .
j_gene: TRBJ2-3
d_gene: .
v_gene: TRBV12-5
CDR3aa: CASGSPPVPTTINSSTDTQYF
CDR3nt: TGTGCTAGTGGTTCCCCTCCAGTTCCAACCACGATTAACTCTAGCACAGATACGCAGTATTTT